The text below deals with one T cell receptor beta chain. Ten or more counts support this clonotype. The antigen it binds to is not known. It has no much larger one-base neighbor in the sample; base qualities were not kept. These data belong to a study of early T cells in non-severe SARS-CoV-2 infection (TCRdb year 2021). Concerning the study at large: Bulk RNA from unsorted whole blood was used for TCR sequencing, so alpha and beta chains could not be paired. Broad study findings and their caveats: VDJdb matching was skewed toward anti-spike CD8 responses and likely underestimated virus-specific expansions by missing private and CD4 specificities.

Inclusive of the bounding cysteine and phenylalanine, the CDR3 is 17 residues long. Of all the DNA, just the CDR3 is kept, 51 bases in frame from base 1. The germline V gene (reference sequence) specifies GTSNPN as CDR1 and SVGIG as CDR2. The germline ends are 16 bases apart after V is trimmed by 2 bases and J by 0 bases. The library was produced with 5' RACE. Instrument used: NextSeq 500. Unique molecular identifiers were attached to individual cDNA molecules in the TCR library protocol so that sequencing error and PCR bias could be corrected. TCR alpha and beta chains were both sequenced, and the abundances of alpha and beta sequences in each sample were closely correlated with each other. The original pipeline was this. Decombinator V4 was used to annotate TCR sequences for V gene, J gene and CDR3. Expanded TCRs were defined as changing significantly between any two time points under a Poisson model with p below 0.0001. TCR abundances were normalised to the total number of TCRs sequenced per sample and were expressed as counts per million. MAIT TCRs were defined by TRAV1-2 paired with TRAJ12, TRAJ20 or TRAJ33, and iNKT TCRs by TRAV10 paired with TRAJ18. VDJdb, accessed 1 November 2021, was searched for CMV, EBV and SARS-CoV-2 annotated TCRs, excluding TCRs annotated for multiple antigens. The raw public data were reprocessed by TCRdb itself: fastp quality trimming at Q25, MiXCR clonotype calling, in-frame beta chains only. Every distinct CDR3 protein forms one entry, paired with its most common genes and DNA. TCRdb, not the authors, supplied the V and J calls. The sample yields tens of thousands of distinct CDR3 sequences; about 6% were counted once. In total, the top ten clones hold around 4.8% of the sample.

Set within a cohort of healthcare workers in London, UK, this nested case-control study involved weekly PCR testing of nasopharyngeal swabs along with blood sampling. Healthcare workers were recruited during the week of the UK lockdown, between 23 and 31 March 2020, and followed weekly for up to about 15 weeks. Sequencing was done on a sample of whole blood. The sequence links TRBV30 to TRBJ2-2, and possibly TRBD1, on 5 matching bases. The TCR originated in an adult who was a healthcare worker with PCR-confirmed SARS-CoV-2 infection or an uninfected control (not recorded which). The CDR3 corresponds to CAWSPLGRPTNTGELFF. The nucleotide sequence reads TGTGCCTGGAGTCCACTGGGGCGCCCAACGAACACCGGGGAGCTGTTTTTT.